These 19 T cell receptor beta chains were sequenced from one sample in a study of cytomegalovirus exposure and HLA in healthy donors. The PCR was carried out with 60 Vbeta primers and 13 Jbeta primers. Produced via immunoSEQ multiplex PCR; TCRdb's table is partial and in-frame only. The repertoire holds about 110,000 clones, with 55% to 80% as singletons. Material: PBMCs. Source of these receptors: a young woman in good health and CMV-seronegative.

For the CDR3, the DNA is TGTGCCAGCAGTACAAGGGACAGATCCTACGAGCAGTACTTC. Translated: CASSTRDRSYEQYF. The chain joins TRBV27 to TRBJ2-7, with TRBD1 matching over 7 bases. This CDR3 contains 14 residues. V lost 5 bases and J lost 1; bases outside the gene matches: 5. The germline CDR1 and CDR2 sequences are MNHEY and SMNVEV (reference sequence).

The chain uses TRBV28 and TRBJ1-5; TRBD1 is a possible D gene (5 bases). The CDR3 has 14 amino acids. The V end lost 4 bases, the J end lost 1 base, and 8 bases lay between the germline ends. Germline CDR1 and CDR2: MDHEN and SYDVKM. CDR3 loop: CASSSQGSNQPQHF. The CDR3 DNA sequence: TGTGCCAGCAGTTCCCAGGGAAGCAATCAGCCCCAGCATTTT.

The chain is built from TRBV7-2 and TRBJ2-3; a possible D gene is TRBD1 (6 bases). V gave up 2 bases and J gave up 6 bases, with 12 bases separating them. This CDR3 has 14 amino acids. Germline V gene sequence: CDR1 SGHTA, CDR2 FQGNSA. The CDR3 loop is CASSLHAGADTQYF. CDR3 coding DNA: TGTGCCAGCAGCTTACACGCAGGGGCGGATACGCAGTATTTT.

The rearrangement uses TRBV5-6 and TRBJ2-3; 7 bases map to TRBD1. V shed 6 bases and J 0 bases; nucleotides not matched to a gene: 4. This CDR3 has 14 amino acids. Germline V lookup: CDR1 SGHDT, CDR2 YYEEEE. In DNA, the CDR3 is TGTGCCAGCACCAACAGGGGAAGCACAGATACGCAGTATTTT. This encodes CASTNRGSTDTQYF.

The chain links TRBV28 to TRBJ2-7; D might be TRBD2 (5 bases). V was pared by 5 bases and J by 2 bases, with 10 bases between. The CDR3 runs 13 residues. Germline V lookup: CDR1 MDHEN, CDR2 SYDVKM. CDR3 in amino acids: CASSEGTAYEQYF. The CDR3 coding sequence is TGTGCCAGCAGTGAGGGTACAGCCTACGAGCAGTACTTC.

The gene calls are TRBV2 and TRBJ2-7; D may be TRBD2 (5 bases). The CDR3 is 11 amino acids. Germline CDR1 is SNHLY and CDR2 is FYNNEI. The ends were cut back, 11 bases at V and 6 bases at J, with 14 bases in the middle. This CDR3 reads CACVGKLEQYF. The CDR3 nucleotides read TGTGCCTGCGTCGGGAAACTCGAGCAGTACTTC.

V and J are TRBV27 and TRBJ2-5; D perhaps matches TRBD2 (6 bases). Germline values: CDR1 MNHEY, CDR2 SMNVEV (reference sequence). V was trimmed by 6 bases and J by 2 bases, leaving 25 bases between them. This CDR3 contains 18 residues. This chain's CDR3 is CASRPGYQTLARQETQYF. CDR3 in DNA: TGTGCCAGCAGACCCGGGTACCAAACTCTAGCGAGACAAGAGACCCAGTACTTC.

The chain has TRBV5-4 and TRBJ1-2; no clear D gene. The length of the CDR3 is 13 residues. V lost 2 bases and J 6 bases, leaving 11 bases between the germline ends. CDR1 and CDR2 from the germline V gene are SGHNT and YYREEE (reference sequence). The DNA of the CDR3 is TGTGCCAGCAGCTTCAATTGGGGAGATGGCTACACCTTC. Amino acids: CASSFNWGDGYTF.

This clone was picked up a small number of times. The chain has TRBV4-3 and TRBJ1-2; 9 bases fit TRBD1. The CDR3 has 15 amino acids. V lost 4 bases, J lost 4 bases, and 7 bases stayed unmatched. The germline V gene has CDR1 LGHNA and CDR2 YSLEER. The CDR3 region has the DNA TGCGCCAGCAGCCCGACAGGGGGAAAGCGCTATGGCTACACCTTC. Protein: CASSPTGGKRYGYTF.

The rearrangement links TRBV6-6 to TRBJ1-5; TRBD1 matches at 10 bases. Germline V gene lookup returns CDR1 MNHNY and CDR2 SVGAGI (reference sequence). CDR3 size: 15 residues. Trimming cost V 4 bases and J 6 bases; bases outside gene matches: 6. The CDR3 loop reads CASSSLDRGAQPQHF. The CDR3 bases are TGTGCCAGCAGTTCCCTGGACAGGGGGGCTCAGCCCCAGCATTTT.

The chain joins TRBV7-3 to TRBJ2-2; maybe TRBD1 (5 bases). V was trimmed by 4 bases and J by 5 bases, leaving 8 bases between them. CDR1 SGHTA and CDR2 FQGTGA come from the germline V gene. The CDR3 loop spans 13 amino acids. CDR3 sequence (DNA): TGTGCCAGCAGCTCAAAGGGGACCGGGGAGCTGTTTTTT. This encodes CASSSKGTGELFF. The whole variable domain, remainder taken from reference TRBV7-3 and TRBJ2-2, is GAGVSQTPSNKVTEKGKYVELRCDPISGHTALYWYRQSLGQGPEFLIYFQGTGAADDSGLPNDRFFAVRPEGSVSTLKIQRTERGDSAVYLCASSSKGTGELFFGEGSRLTVL.

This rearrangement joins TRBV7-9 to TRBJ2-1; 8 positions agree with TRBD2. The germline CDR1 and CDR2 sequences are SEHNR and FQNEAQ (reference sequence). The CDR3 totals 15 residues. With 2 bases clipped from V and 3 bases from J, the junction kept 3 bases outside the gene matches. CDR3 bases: TGTGCCAGCAGCTTACGGGAGGGCCGCTACAATGAGCAGTTCTTC. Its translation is CASSLREGRYNEQFF.

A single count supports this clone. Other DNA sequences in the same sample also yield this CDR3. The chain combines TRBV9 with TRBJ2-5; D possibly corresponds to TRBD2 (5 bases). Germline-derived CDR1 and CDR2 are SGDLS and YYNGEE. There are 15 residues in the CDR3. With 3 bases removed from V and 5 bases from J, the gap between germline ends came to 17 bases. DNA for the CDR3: TGTGCCAGCAGCGAGCTTGGACGGGGTGTGGAGACCCAGTACTTC. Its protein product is CASSELGRGVETQYF.

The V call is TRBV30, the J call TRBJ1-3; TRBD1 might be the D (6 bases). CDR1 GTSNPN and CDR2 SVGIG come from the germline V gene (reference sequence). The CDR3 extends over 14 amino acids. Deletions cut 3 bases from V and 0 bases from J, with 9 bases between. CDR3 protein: CAWRQGSSGNTIYF. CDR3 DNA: TGTGCCTGGAGACAGGGTTCCTCTGGAAACACCATATATTTT.

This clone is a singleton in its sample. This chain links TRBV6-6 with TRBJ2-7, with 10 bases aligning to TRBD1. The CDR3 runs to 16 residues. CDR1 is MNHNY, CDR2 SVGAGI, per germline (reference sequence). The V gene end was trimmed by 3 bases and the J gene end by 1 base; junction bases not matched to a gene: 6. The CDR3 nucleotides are TGTGCCAGCAGTTATTCGGGACAGGGGTTTTCCTACGAGCAGTACTTC. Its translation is CASSYSGQGFSYEQYF.

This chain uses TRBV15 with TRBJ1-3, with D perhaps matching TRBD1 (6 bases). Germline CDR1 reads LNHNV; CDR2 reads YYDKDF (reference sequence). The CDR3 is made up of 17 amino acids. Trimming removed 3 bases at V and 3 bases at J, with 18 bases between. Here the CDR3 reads CATSSREGGSFGNTIYF. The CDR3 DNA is TGTGCCACCAGCAGCAGAGAGGGGGGGTCCTTTGGAAACACCATATATTTT. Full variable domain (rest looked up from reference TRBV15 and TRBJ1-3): DAMVIQNPRYQVTQFGKPVTLSCSQTLNHNVMYWYQQKSSQAPKLLFHYYDKDFNNEADTPDNFQSRRPNTSFCFLDIRSPGLGDTAMYLCATSSREGGSFGNTIYFGEGSWLTVV.

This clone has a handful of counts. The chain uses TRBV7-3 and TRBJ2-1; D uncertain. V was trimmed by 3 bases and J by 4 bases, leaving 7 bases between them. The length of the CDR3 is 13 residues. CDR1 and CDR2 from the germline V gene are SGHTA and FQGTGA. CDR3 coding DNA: TGTGCCAGCAGCTTGGCGGAGTACAATGAGCAGTTCTTC. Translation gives CASSLAEYNEQFF.

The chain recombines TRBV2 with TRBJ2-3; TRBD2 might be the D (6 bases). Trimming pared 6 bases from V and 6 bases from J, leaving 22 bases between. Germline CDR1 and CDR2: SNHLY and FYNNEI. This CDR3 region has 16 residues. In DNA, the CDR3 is TGTGCCAGCAGGCCCTTCGGGACTCCTGGCCGGGATACGCAGTATTTT. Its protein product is CASRPFGTPGRDTQYF.

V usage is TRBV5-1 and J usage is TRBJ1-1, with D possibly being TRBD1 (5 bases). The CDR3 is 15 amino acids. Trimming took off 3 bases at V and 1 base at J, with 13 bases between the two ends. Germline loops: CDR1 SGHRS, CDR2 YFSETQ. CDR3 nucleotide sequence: TGCGCCAGCAGCTACCTGGCGACAGAGAACACTGAAGCTTTCTTT. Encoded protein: CASSYLATENTEAFF.